The entry below gives a single TCR beta chain sequence along with its context. DNA from unsorted PBMC was sequenced on ten immunoSEQ deep assay plates. Sequenced by immunoSEQ multiplex PCR; TCRdb stores in-frame clones only, minus some. The table includes some 530,000 clones, roughly 80% detected once. V lost 1 base, J lost 5 bases, and 11 bases lay in between. Germline V lookup: CDR1 SGHTA, CDR2 FQGNSA. This CDR3 region has 14 residues. This record comes from a study of shared clonotypes between healthy human individuals. Sample: PBMCs. The sequence was collected from a woman in her forties in good health. Some clones in this sample may be carry-over from other donors' samples. The chain is built from TRBV7-2 and TRBJ1-1; possibly TRBD1 for D (5 bases). The CDR3 sequence is CASSLVGGNTEAFF. CDR3 nucleotide sequence: TGTGCCAGCAGCTTAGTCGGGGGGAATACTGAAGCTTTCTTT.